Following are 7 T cell receptor beta chains from one sample sequenced in a study of blood T cell repertoires in COVID-19. Method: immunoSEQ multiplex PCR; TCRdb's copy keeps in-frame clones and lacks some. The sample has 150,000 to 200,000 clones, roughly 84% seen once. The sample taken for sequencing was peripheral blood. The receptors originated from a man aged 55-75 years who had recovered from COVID-19.

This clone has a handful of counts. The gene calls are TRBV11-3 and TRBJ2-7; tentatively, D is TRBD2 (6 bases). The CDR3 is made up of 13 amino acids. Trimming stripped 4 bases from V and 2 bases from J, with 9 bases between. CDR1 and CDR2 from the germline V gene are SGHNT and YENEEA. The CDR3 protein is CASSSGEAYEQYF. CDR3 coding DNA: TGTGCCAGCAGCTCGGGGGAAGCCTACGAGCAGTACTTC.

V is TRBV5-5 and J is TRBJ1-5; a possible D gene is TRBD1 (5 bases). The CDR3 covers 14 residues. CDR1 and CDR2 (germline): SGHKS, YYEKEE (reference sequence). V was shortened by 3 bases and J by 2 bases, with 9 bases between the two germline ends. The DNA of the CDR3 is TGTGCCAGCAGCTCGGGGGGTGGCAATCAGCCCCAGCATTTT. Its protein is CASSSGGGNQPQHF.

The chain joins TRBV18 to TRBJ2-7, with 9 bases that match TRBD2. The germline V gene encodes CDR1 KGHSH and CDR2 LQKENI. Losses at the gene ends were 0 bases for V and 3 bases for J; bases not matched to a gene: 3. The CDR3 runs 15 residues. The CDR3 reads CASSPPLAGYYEQYF. CDR3 in DNA: TGTGCCAGCTCACCACCTCTAGCGGGGTACTACGAGCAGTACTTC. The complete variable domain, with remaining parts taken from reference TRBV18 and TRBJ2-7, reads NAGVMQNPRHLVRRRGQEARLRCSPMKGHSHVYWYRQLPEEGLKFMVYLQKENIIDESGMPKERFSAEFPKEGPSILRIQQVVRGDSAAYFCASSPPLAGYYEQYFGPGTRLTVT.

The chain is built from TRBV18 and TRBJ2-1; D is perhaps TRBD2 (5 bases). V was clipped by 9 bases and J by 0 bases, with 21 bases between them. Germline-derived CDR1 and CDR2 are KGHSH and LQKENI. The CDR3 loop spans 17 amino acids. The CDR3 nucleotides are TGTGCCAGTTCCAGGCCCCCCGGGGAAGACTCCTACAATGAGCAGTTCTTC. It encodes CASSRPPGEDSYNEQFF.

V is TRBV5-1 and J is TRBJ2-4; maybe TRBD1 (5 bases). CDR1 SGHRS and CDR2 YFSETQ come from the germline V gene. This CDR3 is 14 amino acids long. Trimming left V 0 bases short and J 4 bases short, with 8 bases between. The CDR3, as DNA: TGCGCCAGCAGCTTGGAGGACAAAAAAAACATTCAGTACTTC. Its translation is CASSLEDKKNIQYF.

The chain is built from TRBV7-9 and TRBJ2-1; unclear D gene. V dropped 1 base and J dropped 0 bases, with 7 bases sitting between them. CDR1 and CDR2 (germline): SEHNR, FQNEAQ (reference sequence). CDR3 length: 15 residues. The CDR3 bases are TGTGCCAGCAGCTTAGGGAGCAGCTCCTACAATGAGCAGTTCTTC. This encodes CASSLGSSSYNEQFF.

The J gene is TRBJ2-1, the V gene TRBV19, with TRBD2 identical over 10 bases. The length of the CDR3 is 14 residues. Unmatched junction bases numbered 6, after V lost 5 bases and J lost 8 bases. CDR1 and CDR2 from the germline V gene are LNHDA and SQIVND (reference sequence). For the CDR3, the DNA is TGTGCCAGTAGTGCCAGCGGGGGGGCCGATGAGCAGTTCTTC. Encoded protein: CASSASGGADEQFF.